This T cell receptor beta chain was retrieved from a study of blood T cell repertoires in COVID-19. Looking at the study overall: Sites across the United States, Italy and Spain contributed samples from acute and convalescent COVID-19. The analysed material was cDNA or gDNA that came from T cells, B-cell-depleted T cells, or PBMCs.

The CDR3 loop spans 15 amino acids. Germline V gives CDR1 MNHEY, CDR2 SMNVEV (reference sequence). Trimming removed 3 bases at V and 1 base at J, with 12 bases between. Categorization into cohorts depended on clinical history that participants reported. Measured with immunoSEQ multiplex PCR; TCRdb has only the in-frame clones, and not every one. Of 110,000 to 150,000 clones detected, about four fifths appear once; the ten largest clones hold 1.5% to 2%. This clone was detected once. The chain couples TRBV27 to TRBJ1-1, with TRBD1 as a possible D gene (5 bases). Sample: PBMCs or T cells enriched from blood (not recorded which). The receptor was derived from a woman under 30 who had been exposed to COVID-19. CDR3 DNA: TGTGCCAGCAGTTTCAATCGTCAGGGGAACACTGAAGCTTTCTTT. Translation gives CASSFNRQGNTEAFF.